This TCR beta chain appears in the sequencing data of a study of Ad26.COV2.S vaccination and SARS-CoV-2 variants. General study findings and limits: Vaccinees and placebo recipients showed similar non-spike TCR breadth.

Trimming left V 4 bases short and J 1 base short, with 12 bases between. The length of the CDR3 is 15 residues. Germline-derived CDR1 and CDR2 are LGHDT and YNNKEL (reference sequence). Some clones are missing from TCRdb's copy, which holds only in-frame ones; the method was immunoSEQ multiplex PCR. The data contain fewer than 600,000 clones, 89% of them seen just once; the ten biggest clones take up 1.7%. For this clone: Its antigen is not known.

Specified treatment: around 19 received Ad26.COV2.S at low or high dose, single or two shots; 5 received placebo; per-sample allocation not given. Samples came from day 63 after the first vaccine or placebo injection. Adults aged 18-55 years in Boston included the donor. Vaccine was an Ad26 vector expressing Wuhan-strain SARS-CoV-2 spike. This sample comprised peripheral blood, obtained in a trial of Ad26.COV2.S vaccine versus placebo. The chain carries TRBV3-1 (or the pseudogene TRBV3-2) and TRBJ2-3; D is ambiguous. The receptor's source is a person aged 18-65 years who received the Ad26.COV2.S COVID-19 vaccine or a placebo. CDR3 protein: CASSRNLVGTDTQYF. As DNA, the CDR3 is TGTGCCAGCAGCCGGAATCTCGTGGGCACAGATACGCAGTATTTT.